Listed below are T cell receptor beta chains from one sample, sequenced in a study of long-term antiretroviral therapy in people with HIV. Using immunoSEQ multiplex PCR, the repertoire was profiled, and TCRdb retains in-frame clones only, with some absent. The sample includes roughly 19,000 clones, 65% to 85% of them seen just once. The sample here was unsorted PBMCs, taken 0.6 years after starting antiretroviral therapy. These receptors were obtained from a woman aged 18-29 years with HIV. Both conserved end residues are part of each CDR3. The D gene is left open where the match is weak. A row's size may be missing; if present it is once, few, many or a size class.

CDR3 | J | size | V | D
CASSEGQPIIYGYTF | TRBJ1-2 | . | TRBV2 | TRBD1
CASSIGPLEHNEQFF | TRBJ2-1 | . | TRBV19 | .
CASSPLEGETQYF | TRBJ2-5 | . | TRBV5-6 | .
CASSSIGIGVGLGTEAFF | TRBJ1-1 | . | TRBV11-2 | .
CAWSVTIGSGYTF | TRBJ1-2 | few | TRBV30 | .
CASTPPGLYQPQHF | TRBJ1-5 | . | TRBV28 | .
CAISESKGGLHTQYF | TRBJ2-3 | . | TRBV10-3 | .
CASSRDRGYEQYF | TRBJ2-7 | . | TRBV10-1 | TRBD1
CASSQDFVIEGFSPLHF | TRBJ1-6 | . | TRBV4-1 | .
CASSPTWTGGFYEQYF | TRBJ2-7 | . | TRBV7-9 | TRBD1
CASSYSLLEQYF | TRBJ2-7 | medium-sized | TRBV6-6 | .
CASRRGSNEKLFF | TRBJ1-4 | . | TRBV2 | .
CASRMGHPNEKLFF | TRBJ1-4 | . | TRBV6-1 | .
CASSGTSGGGDTQYF | TRBJ2-3 | . | TRBV6-4 | TRBD2
CASRRRPPNSGYTYEQYF | TRBJ2-7 | . | TRBV28 | .
CSVGGRNEKLFF | TRBJ1-4 | . | TRBV29-1 | .
CASSLGEQDTQYF | TRBJ2-3 | . | TRBV7-9 | .
CASGLVQGPRRGAPYNEQFF | TRBJ2-1 | . | TRBV12-5 | .
CASRSTNPNEKLFF | TRBJ1-4 | . | TRBV7-2 | .
CAWNVAPRRNTEAFF | TRBJ1-1 | . | TRBV30 | .
CASSVGRNTEAFF | TRBJ1-1 | . | TRBV9 | .
CASKRGGENTEAFF | TRBJ1-1 | few | TRBV10-2 | .
CASSATGGAVNTEAFF | TRBJ1-1 | . | TRBV7-3 | .
CASSLSGKGLAEAFF | TRBJ1-1 | . | TRBV28 | .
CASSLTALASTDTQYF | TRBJ2-3 | . | TRBV28 | TRBD2
CASSGSSGANVLTF | TRBJ2-6 | . | TRBV6-1 | .
CASSLGMASSYNEQFF | TRBJ2-1 | . | TRBV5-5 | .
CASSAGGLNQPQHF | TRBJ1-5 | . | TRBV7-6 | .
CASSSDSTEQYF | TRBJ2-7 | . | TRBV7-9 | .
CASSSHTGAGANVLTF | TRBJ2-6 | . | TRBV28 | .
CASSDYVLNTEAFF | TRBJ1-1 | . | TRBV6-1 | .
CASSHSGTSQETQYF | TRBJ2-5 | . | TRBV9 | TRBD2
CASSSGLLYNEQFF | TRBJ2-1 | few | TRBV6-6 | TRBD2
CASSSGITNEQFF | TRBJ2-1 | . | TRBV5-4 | .
CASSLMGTGDEKLFF | TRBJ1-4 | once | TRBV5-1 | TRBD1
CSVEGHPNTGELFF | TRBJ2-2 | . | TRBV29-1 | .
CASSRTSGRGETQYF | TRBJ2-5 | . | TRBV14 | TRBD2
CASSLSLRTSTF | TRBJ1-2 | . | TRBV28 | .
CASSKAKGATQETQYF | TRBJ2-5 | . | TRBV21-1 | .
CASSIDQAGTYNEQFF | TRBJ2-1 | . | TRBV19 | .
CASSWAEEKLFF | TRBJ1-4 | once | TRBV7-2 | .
CASSRPAGQETQYF | TRBJ2-5 | once | TRBV6-5 | .
CASSLDQETQYF | TRBJ2-5 | . | TRBV7-9 | .
CASRMGDQPQHF | TRBJ1-5 | . | TRBV7-9 | .
CASSFGGGEGKQFF | TRBJ2-1 | . | TRBV11-3 | TRBD2
CASSGAPTGVEGELFF | TRBJ2-2 | . | TRBV2 | TRBD1
CASSWGREKLFF | TRBJ1-4 | . | TRBV7-2 | .
CASSLAGTGDEQYF | TRBJ2-7 | . | TRBV7-9 | .